This T cell receptor beta chain emerged from a study of CD4 T cells in relation to SARS-CoV-2 and coronaviruses. Across the whole study: The restricting HLA molecule for shared crossreactive spike epitopes was mapped. Study results and limitations: According to naive versus memory sequencing, detected responses are memory recall, not newly primed.

This clone was observed a single time. Its cognate antigen is unknown. Naive and memory CD4+ T cell DNA was deep-sequenced without culture. Sequenced by immunoSEQ multiplex PCR; TCRdb stores in-frame clones only, minus some. The sample includes roughly 71,000 clones, over 80% of them seen just once. The CDR3 covers 17 residues. Germline CDR1 SGHDT, CDR2 YYEEEE. The trim removed 4 bases at V and 0 bases at J, leaving 13 bases unmatched. CD4+ T cells from unexposed donors were obtained before the COVID-19 pandemic (2011-2018). Naive and memory CD4+ T cells were separated from cryopreserved PBMCs. The sample was memory CD4+ T cells from PBMCs. The clonotype originates from a human donor in good health. J is TRBJ2-7 and V is TRBV5-6; TRBD1 agrees at 7 bases. Written as DNA, the CDR3 is TGTGCCAGCAGCCCAACTTTCGGGACAGAGAGCTCCTACGAGCAGTACTTC. Amino acid sequence: CASSPTFGTESSYEQYF.